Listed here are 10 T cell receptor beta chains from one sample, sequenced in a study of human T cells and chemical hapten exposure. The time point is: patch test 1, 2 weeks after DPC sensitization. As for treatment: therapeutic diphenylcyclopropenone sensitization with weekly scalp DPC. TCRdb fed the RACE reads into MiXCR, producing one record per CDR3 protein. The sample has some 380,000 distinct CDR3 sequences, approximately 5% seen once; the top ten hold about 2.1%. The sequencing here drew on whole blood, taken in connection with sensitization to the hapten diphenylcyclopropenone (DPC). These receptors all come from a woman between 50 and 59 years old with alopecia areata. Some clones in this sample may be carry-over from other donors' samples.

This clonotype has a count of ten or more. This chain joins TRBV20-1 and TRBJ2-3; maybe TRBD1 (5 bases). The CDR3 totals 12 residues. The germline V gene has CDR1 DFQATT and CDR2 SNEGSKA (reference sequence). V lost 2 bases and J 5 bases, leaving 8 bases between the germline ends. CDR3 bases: TGCAGTGCTAGAAGGGGCGAAGATACGCAGTATTTT. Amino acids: CSARRGEDTQYF.

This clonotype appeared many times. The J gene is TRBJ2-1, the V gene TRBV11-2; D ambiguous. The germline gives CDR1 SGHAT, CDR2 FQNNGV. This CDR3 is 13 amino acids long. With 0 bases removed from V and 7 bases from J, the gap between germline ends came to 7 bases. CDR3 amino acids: CASSLDKSNEQFF. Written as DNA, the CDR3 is TGTGCCAGCAGCTTAGATAAAAGTAATGAGCAGTTCTTC. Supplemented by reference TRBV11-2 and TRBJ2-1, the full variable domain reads EAGVAQSPRYKIIEKRQSVAFWCNPISGHATLYWYQQILGQGPKLLIQFQNNGVVDDSQLPKDRFSAERLKGVDSTLKIQPAKLEDSAVYLCASSLDKSNEQFFGPGTRLTVL.

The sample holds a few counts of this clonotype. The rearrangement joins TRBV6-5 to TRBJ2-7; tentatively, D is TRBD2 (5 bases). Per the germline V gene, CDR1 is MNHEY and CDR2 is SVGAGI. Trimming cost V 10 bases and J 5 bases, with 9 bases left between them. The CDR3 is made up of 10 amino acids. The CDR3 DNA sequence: TGTGCCACCGGGGAAAACGAGCAGTACTTC. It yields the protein CATGENEQYF.

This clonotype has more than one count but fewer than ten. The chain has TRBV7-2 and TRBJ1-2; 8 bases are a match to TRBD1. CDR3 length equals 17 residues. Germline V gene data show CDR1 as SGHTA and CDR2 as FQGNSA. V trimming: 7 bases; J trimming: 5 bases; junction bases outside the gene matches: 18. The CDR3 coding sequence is TGTGCCAGCATCCCCGACGGGGCAGGGGGCAATGGGTATGGCTACACCTTC. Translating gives CASIPDGAGGNGYGYTF.

The CDR3: CASRPSGVTGELFF. CDR3 nucleotide sequence: TGTGCCAGTAGGCCTAGCGGGGTGACCGGGGAGCTGTTTTTT. The chain is built from TRBV19 and TRBJ2-2, with 9 bases fitting TRBD2. Germline V gene data show CDR1 as LNHDA and CDR2 as SQIVND (reference sequence). The CDR3 is 14 residues long. Trimming took 6 bases from V and 5 from J; bases not matched to a gene: 4.

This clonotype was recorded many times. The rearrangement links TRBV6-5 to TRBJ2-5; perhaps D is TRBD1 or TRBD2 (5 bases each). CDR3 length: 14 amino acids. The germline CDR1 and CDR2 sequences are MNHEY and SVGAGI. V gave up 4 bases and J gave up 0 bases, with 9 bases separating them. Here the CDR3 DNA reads TGTGCCAGCAGTTCTCGAGGGGACCAAGAGACCCAGTACTTC. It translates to CASSSRGDQETQYF.

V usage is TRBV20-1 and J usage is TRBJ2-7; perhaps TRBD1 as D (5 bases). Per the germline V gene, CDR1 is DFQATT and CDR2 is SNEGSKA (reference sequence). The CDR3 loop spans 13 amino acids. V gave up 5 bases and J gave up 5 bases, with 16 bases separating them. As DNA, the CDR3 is TGCAGTGCTTGCAGGGTACGATGCGACGAGCAGTACTTC. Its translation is CSACRVRCDEQYF.

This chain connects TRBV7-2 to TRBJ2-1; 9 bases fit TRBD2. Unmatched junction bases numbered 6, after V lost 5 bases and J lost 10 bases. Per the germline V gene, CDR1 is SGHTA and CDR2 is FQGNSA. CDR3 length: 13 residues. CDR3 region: CASSTGLAREQFF. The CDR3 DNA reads TGTGCCAGCAGCACAGGACTAGCGCGGGAGCAGTTCTTC.

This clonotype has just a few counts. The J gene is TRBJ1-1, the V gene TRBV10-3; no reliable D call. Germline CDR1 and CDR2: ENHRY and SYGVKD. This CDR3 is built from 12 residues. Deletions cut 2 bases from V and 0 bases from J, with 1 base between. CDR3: CAISEMNTEAFF. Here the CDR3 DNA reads TGTGCCATCAGTGAGATGAACACTGAAGCTTTCTTT.

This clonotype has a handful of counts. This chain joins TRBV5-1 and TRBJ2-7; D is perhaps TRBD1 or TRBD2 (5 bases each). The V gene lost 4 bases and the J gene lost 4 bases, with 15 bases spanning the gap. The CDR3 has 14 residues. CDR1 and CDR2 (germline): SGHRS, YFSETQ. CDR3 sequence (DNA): TGCGCCAGCAGCCGGGACCGACTACCATACGAGCAGTACTTC. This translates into CASSRDRLPYEQYF.